This T cell receptor (beta chain) is from a study of T cell responses to AZD1222 COVID-19 vaccine. The study, taken as a whole, reports: The breadth and depth of Spike-specific TCRs increased once two AZD1222 doses had been given. No day 14 peak samples; only post-peak repertoires were characterized.

Trimming stripped 3 bases from V and 5 bases from J, with 7 bases between. The CDR3 contains 12 residues. From germline, CDR1 is SGHDT and CDR2 YYEEEE. The method was immunoSEQ multiplex PCR; TCRdb's version includes in-frame clones alone and lacks a portion of them. This sample has 150,000 or so clones, with about 87% found just once. This clone was seen only once. Its antigen is currently unknown. This TCR was recovered from an adult in good health. The chain links TRBV5-6 to TRBJ2-3; no definite D call. This material consisted of peripheral blood, taken on day 0 of MenACWY control vaccination. This CDR3 is CASSSTQDTQYF. DNA of the CDR3: TGTGCCAGCAGCTCGACACAAGATACGCAGTATTTT. Variable domain in full (rest from reference TRBV5-6 and TRBJ2-3): DAGVTQSPTHLIKTRGQQVTLRCSPKSGHDTVSWYQQALGQGPQFIFQYYEEEERQRGNFPDRFSGHQFPNYSSELNVNALLLGDSALYLCASSSTQDTQYFGPGTRLTVL.